The 11 T cell receptor beta chains listed next were all sequenced from one sample in a study of shared clonotypes between healthy human individuals. The method was immunoSEQ multiplex PCR; TCRdb's version includes in-frame clones alone and lacks a portion of them. The sample lists 2,500,000 or so clones, about nine tenths seen once, with around 0.4% in the top ten. Sequenced sample: naive CD4+ T cells from PBMCs. Subset indicated: CD45RA+ positively selected. Receptor source: a man aged 18 to 35 in good health. Some clones in this sample may be carry-over from other donors' samples.

V and J are TRBV5-4 and TRBJ2-5; possibly TRBD2 for D (6 bases). Germline V gene lookup returns CDR1 SGHNT and CDR2 YYREEE (reference sequence). This CDR3 spans 14 amino acids. Trimming cost V 4 bases and J 2 bases, with 12 bases left between them. The CDR3 DNA is TGTGCCAGCAGCGCGCGGGACGTTCAAGAGACCCAGTACTTC. Residues: CASSARDVQETQYF.

The table lists this clone with a count of one. The CDR3 DNA reads TGTGCCAGCAGCTCGCGGACAGAATCCACCGGGGAGCTGTTTTTT. Translated, it gives CASSSRTESTGELFF. The chain joins TRBV7-2 to TRBJ2-2; possibly TRBD1 for D (6 bases). V was cut by 4 bases and J by 4 bases, with 13 bases left in between. The CDR3 is made up of 15 amino acids. CDR1 is SGHTA, CDR2 FQGNSA, per germline.

The chain uses TRBV5-1 and TRBJ2-1; TRBD2 agrees at 11 bases. The CDR3 runs to 16 residues. J lost 7 bases, V lost 0 bases, and 6 bases had no gene match. Germline V gene data show CDR1 as SGHRS and CDR2 as YFSETQ. The CDR3 DNA follows: TGCGCCAGCAGCTTGGAACTAGCGGGAGACCCGAATGAGCAGTTCTTC. Its translation is CASSLELAGDPNEQFF.

The chain uses TRBV19 and TRBJ2-2; weak D call: TRBD1 (5 bases). Germline-derived CDR1 and CDR2 are LNHDA and SQIVND (reference sequence). V lost 5 bases to trimming and J lost 7 bases, with 17 bases between them. CDR3 length equals 15 residues. This CDR3 reads CASSFTLTGLGELFF. Here the CDR3 DNA reads TGTGCCAGTAGTTTTACCCTTACAGGTCTCGGGGAGCTGTTTTTT.

V usage is TRBV14 and J usage is TRBJ2-3; no reliable D call. V lost 1 base and J 2 bases, leaving 16 bases between the germline ends. Germline CDR1 is SGHDN and CDR2 is FVKESK. The CDR3 has 17 amino acids. CDR3 amino acids: CASSQGSFPPFTDTQYF. DNA of the CDR3: TGTGCCAGCAGCCAAGGGAGCTTTCCCCCCTTCACAGATACGCAGTATTTT.

J is TRBJ1-1 and V is TRBV7-3; D might be TRBD1 (6 bases). V was pared by 5 bases and J by 2 bases, with 15 bases between. The length of the CDR3 is 15 residues. The germline CDR1 and CDR2 sequences are SGHTA and FQGTGA. The CDR3 loop is CASSPGQLGNTEAFF. In DNA form, the CDR3 reads TGTGCCAGCAGCCCCGGACAGTTGGGCAACACTGAAGCTTTCTTT.

The J gene is TRBJ1-2, the V gene TRBV18; no clear D. The CDR3 is made up of 16 amino acids. Germline CDR1 KGHSH, CDR2 LQKENI. V lost 2 bases to trimming and J lost 4 bases, with 17 bases between them. The CDR3 sequence: CASSPINGRTTYGYTF. DNA of the CDR3: TGTGCCAGCTCACCAATTAACGGCAGAACCACCTATGGCTACACCTTC.

V is TRBV7-9 and J is TRBJ2-1; the D is unclear. V lost 2 bases and J 7 bases, leaving 6 bases between the germline ends. The CDR3 totals 12 residues. In germline, CDR1 is SEHNR, CDR2 FQNEAQ (reference sequence). The chain's CDR3 is CASSLQSNEQFF. Written as DNA, the CDR3 is TGTGCCAGCAGCTTACAGTCAAATGAGCAGTTCTTC.

This CDR3 is CASSPRQGWNTEAFF. CDR3 sequence (DNA): TGTGCCAGCAGCCCGCGACAGGGGTGGAACACTGAAGCTTTCTTT. The rearrangement links TRBV11-2 to TRBJ1-1; the match to TRBD1 covers 8 bases. The CDR3 has 15 residues. The trim removed 5 bases at V and 1 base at J, leaving 6 bases unmatched. Germline V gene lookup returns CDR1 SGHAT and CDR2 FQNNGV.

A note on this clone: Different DNA sequences within this sample yield the same CDR3. The chain links TRBV7-2 to TRBJ2-2, with D possibly matching TRBD2 (6 bases). V lost 2 bases, J lost 3 bases, and 10 bases lay in between. This CDR3 is built from 15 residues. Germline CDR1 and CDR2: SGHTA and FQGNSA. This CDR3 is CASSLRGRDTGELFF. Written as DNA, the CDR3 is TGTGCCAGCAGCTTACGGGGGAGAGACACCGGGGAGCTGTTTTTT.

This chain joins TRBV9 and TRBJ2-7; D ambiguous. The CDR3 spans 14 residues. V was pared by 0 bases and J by 0 bases, with 7 bases between. Germline V gives CDR1 SGDLS, CDR2 YYNGEE. In nucleotides, the CDR3 is TGTGCCAGCAGCGTAGTGGATAGCTCCTACGAGCAGTACTTC. Translated, it gives CASSVVDSSYEQYF.